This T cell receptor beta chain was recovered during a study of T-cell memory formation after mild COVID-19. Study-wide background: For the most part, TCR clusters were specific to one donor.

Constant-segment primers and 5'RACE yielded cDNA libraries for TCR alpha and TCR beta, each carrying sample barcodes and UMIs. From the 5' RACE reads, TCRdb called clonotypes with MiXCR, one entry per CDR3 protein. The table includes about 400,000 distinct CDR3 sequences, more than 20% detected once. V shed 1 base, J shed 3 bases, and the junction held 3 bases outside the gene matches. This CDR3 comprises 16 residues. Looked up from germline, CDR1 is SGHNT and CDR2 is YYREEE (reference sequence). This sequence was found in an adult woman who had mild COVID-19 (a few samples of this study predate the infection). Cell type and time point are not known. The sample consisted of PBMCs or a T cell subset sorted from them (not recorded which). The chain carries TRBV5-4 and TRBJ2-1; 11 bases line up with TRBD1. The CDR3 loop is CASSLSGTGGYNEQFF. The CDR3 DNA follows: TGTGCCAGCAGCTTGTCAGGGACAGGGGGCTACAATGAGCAGTTCTTC.